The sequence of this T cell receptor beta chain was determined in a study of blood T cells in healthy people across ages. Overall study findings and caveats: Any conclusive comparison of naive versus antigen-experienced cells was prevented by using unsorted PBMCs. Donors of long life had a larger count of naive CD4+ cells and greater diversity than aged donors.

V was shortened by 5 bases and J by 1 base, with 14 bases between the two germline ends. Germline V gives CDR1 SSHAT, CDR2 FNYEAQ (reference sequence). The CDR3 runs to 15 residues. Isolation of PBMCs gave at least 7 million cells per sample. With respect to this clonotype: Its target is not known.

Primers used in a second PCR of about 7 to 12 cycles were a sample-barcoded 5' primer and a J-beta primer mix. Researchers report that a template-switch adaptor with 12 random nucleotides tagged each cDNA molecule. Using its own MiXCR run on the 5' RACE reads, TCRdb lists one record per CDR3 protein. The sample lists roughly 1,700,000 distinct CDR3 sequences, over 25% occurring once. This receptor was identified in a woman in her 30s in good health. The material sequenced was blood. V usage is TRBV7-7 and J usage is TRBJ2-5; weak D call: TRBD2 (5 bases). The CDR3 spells CASSKGIASQETQYF. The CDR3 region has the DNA TGTGCCAGCAGCAAAGGGATAGCGAGCCAAGAGACCCAGTACTTC.